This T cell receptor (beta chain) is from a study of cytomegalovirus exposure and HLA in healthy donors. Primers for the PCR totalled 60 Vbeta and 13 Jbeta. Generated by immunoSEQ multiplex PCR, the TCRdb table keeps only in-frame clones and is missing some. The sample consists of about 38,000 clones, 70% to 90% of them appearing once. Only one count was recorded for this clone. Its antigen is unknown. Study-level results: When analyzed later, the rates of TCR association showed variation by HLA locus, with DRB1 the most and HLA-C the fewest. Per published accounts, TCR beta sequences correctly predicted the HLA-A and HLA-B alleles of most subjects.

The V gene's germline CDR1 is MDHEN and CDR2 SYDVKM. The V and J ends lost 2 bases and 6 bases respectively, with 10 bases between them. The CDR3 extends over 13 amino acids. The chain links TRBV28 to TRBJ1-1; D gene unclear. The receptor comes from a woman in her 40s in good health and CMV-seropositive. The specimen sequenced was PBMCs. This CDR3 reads CASSLVSGPEAFF. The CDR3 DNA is TGTGCCAGCAGTTTAGTGTCTGGGCCTGAAGCTTTCTTT.